Listed below are T cell receptor beta chains from one sample, sequenced in a study of beta chain features in type 1 diabetes. Produced via immunoSEQ multiplex PCR; TCRdb's table is partial and in-frame only. The data contain 20,000 to 25,000 clones, more than 45% of them singletons. The sequenced sample was stem cell memory CD4+ T cells from blood. The receptors come from a man aged 18 to 29 with type 1 diabetes. Both conserved end residues are part of each CDR3. The order of the fields is CDR3 protein, CDR3 DNA, clone size, J gene, V gene, D gene. The D gene is left open where the match is weak. The listing skips clone size in some rows; elsewhere it reads once, few, many or a size class.

CDR3: CASSVGQGRWYF; DNA: TGTGCCAGCAGTGTTGGACAGGGCAGGTGGTACTTC; size: few; J: TRBJ2-7; V: TRBV28; D: TRBD1
CDR3: CASVPSGANGETQYF; DNA: TGCGCCAGCGTCCCTAGCGGGGCGAACGGGGAGACCCAGTACTTC; size: NA; J: TRBJ2-5; V: TRBV5-1; D: TRBD2
CDR3: CATSRAAGASSYNEQFF; DNA: TGTGCCACCAGCCGAGCTGCGGGGGCGTCGTCCTACAATGAGCAGTTCTTC; size: NA; J: TRBJ2-1; V: TRBV15; D: NA
CDR3: CASSQVGVNEQFF; DNA: TGTGCCAGCAGCCAAGTAGGAGTGAATGAGCAGTTCTTC; size: NA; J: TRBJ2-1; V: TRBV4-2; D: NA
CDR3: CASSLWGIGGRAKHEQFF; DNA: TGTGCCAGCAGTTTGTGGGGAATTGGCGGGAGGGCCAAACATGAGCAGTTCTTC; size: NA; J: TRBJ2-1; V: TRBV28; D: TRBD2
CDR3: CASRTGTASAQYF; DNA: TGTGCCAGCAGGACCGGGACAGCGTCGGCCCAGTACTTC; size: NA; J: TRBJ2-5; V: TRBV28; D: TRBD1
CDR3: CASSLAQGAGTEAFF; DNA: TGCGCCAGCAGCTTGGCCCAGGGGGCCGGCACTGAAGCTTTCTTT; size: once; J: TRBJ1-1; V: TRBV5-1; D: TRBD1
CDR3: CASSFVSGTGSTDTQYF; DNA: TGTGCCAGCAGCTTCGTTTCCGGGACAGGTAGCACAGATACGCAGTATTTT; size: NA; J: TRBJ2-3; V: TRBV7-2; D: TRBD1
CDR3: CAISEQASSYNEQFF; DNA: TGTGCCATCAGTGAACAGGCCAGCTCCTACAATGAGCAGTTCTTC; size: few; J: TRBJ2-1; V: TRBV10-3; D: NA
CDR3: CASSVLAGPDNEQFF; DNA: TGTGCCAGCAGCGTCCTAGCGGGACCAGATAATGAGCAGTTCTTC; size: few; J: TRBJ2-1; V: TRBV9; D: TRBD2
CDR3: CASSLQGAVADTQYF; DNA: TGTGCCAGCAGCTTACAGGGGGCGGTCGCAGATACGCAGTATTTT; size: once; J: TRBJ2-3; V: TRBV11-2; D: TRBD1
CDR3: CASSPRLVLSEPGNEQFF; DNA: TGTGCCAGCTCACCTAGATTGGTTTTATCGGAGCCGGGCAATGAGCAGTTCTTC; size: NA; J: TRBJ2-1; V: TRBV18; D: NA
CDR3: CASSLVSGARVYNEQFF; DNA: TGTGCCAGCAGCTTAGTTAGCGGGGCTCGGGTGTACAATGAGCAGTTCTTC; size: NA; J: TRBJ2-1; V: TRBV7-2; D: TRBD2
CDR3: CASQGSGNQPQHF; DNA: TGTGCCAGCCAGGGGTCGGGCAATCAGCCCCAGCATTTT; size: few; J: TRBJ1-5; V: TRBV2; D: NA
CDR3: CASSSTGGNTGELFF; DNA: TGTGCCAGCAGCAGTACAGGGGGAAACACCGGGGAGCTGTTTTTT; size: NA; J: TRBJ2-2; V: TRBV21-1; D: NA
CDR3: CASRTAPSQGNEQFF; DNA: TGCGCCAGCAGGACAGCACCCTCCCAAGGGAATGAGCAGTTCTTC; size: NA; J: TRBJ2-1; V: TRBV5-1; D: NA
CDR3: CASSRRGATNEKLFF; DNA: TGTGCCAGCAGCCGCAGGGGAGCCACTAATGAAAAACTGTTTTTT; size: few; J: TRBJ1-4; V: TRBV16; D: NA
CDR3: CASSLRWGEHSNEQFF; DNA: TGTGCCAGCTCACTACGTTGGGGAGAACACTCGAATGAGCAGTTCTTC; size: few; J: TRBJ2-1; V: TRBV18; D: NA
CDR3: CAWASGPNTGELFF; DNA: TGTGCCTGGGCTAGCGGGCCGAACACCGGGGAGCTGTTTTTT; size: NA; J: TRBJ2-2; V: TRBV30; D: TRBD2
CDR3: CASSLAGTGVGEQYF; DNA: TGCGCCAGCAGCTTGGCCGGGACAGGGGTTGGAGAGCAGTACTTC; size: NA; J: TRBJ2-7; V: TRBV5-1; D: TRBD1
CDR3: CASSQRGVTQYF; DNA: TGTGCCAGCAGCCAACGGGGGGTGACCCAGTACTTC; size: NA; J: TRBJ2-5; V: TRBV28; D: TRBD2
CDR3: CASSPQGGLQETQYF; DNA: TGTGCCAGCAGCCCCCAGGGAGGGCTCCAAGAGACCCAGTACTTC; size: few; J: TRBJ2-5; V: TRBV7-9; D: TRBD2
CDR3: CASSLGLAGGSEQYF; DNA: TGTGCCAGCAGCTTAGGGCTAGCGGGGGGGAGCGAGCAGTACTTC; size: NA; J: TRBJ2-7; V: TRBV7-2; D: TRBD2
CDR3: CASRPDSSYEQYF; DNA: TGTGCCAGCAGACCTGACAGCTCCTACGAGCAGTACTTC; size: NA; J: TRBJ2-7; V: TRBV2; D: NA
CDR3: CASSPVALQGANYGYTF; DNA: TGTGCCAGCTCACCGGTGGCCTTGCAGGGGGCTAACTATGGCTACACCTTC; size: NA; J: TRBJ1-2; V: TRBV18; D: TRBD1
CDR3: CASSPQGAGEQYF; DNA: TGTGCCAGCAGCCCCCAGGGGGCGGGGGAGCAGTACTTC; size: NA; J: TRBJ2-5; V: TRBV28; D: NA
CDR3: CASSPPSGRSREQYF; DNA: TGTGCCAGCAGCCCCCCTAGCGGGAGGTCGAGGGAGCAGTACTTC; size: NA; J: TRBJ2-7; V: TRBV6-5; D: TRBD2
CDR3: CASSFQTNRDQYF; DNA: TGTGCCAGCAGTTTCCAAACTAACAGGGATCAGTACTTC; size: NA; J: TRBJ2-5; V: TRBV28; D: NA
CDR3: CSVLSGISYNEQFF; DNA: TGCAGCGTACTTTCAGGGATCTCCTACAATGAGCAGTTCTTC; size: NA; J: TRBJ2-1; V: TRBV29-1; D: NA
CDR3: CASSPGLAGPYNEQFF; DNA: TGTGCCAGCAGCCCGGGTCTAGCGGGTCCCTACAATGAGCAGTTCTTC; size: NA; J: TRBJ2-1; V: TRBV11-2; D: TRBD2
CDR3: CASRVLTLAFF; DNA: TGTGCCAGCAGGGTACTGACTCTAGCTTTCTTT; size: NA; J: TRBJ1-1; V: TRBV6-6; D: NA
CDR3: CASSVGQAETEAFF; DNA: TGTGCCAGCTCCGTGGGACAGGCGGAAACTGAAGCTTTCTTT; size: NA; J: TRBJ1-1; V: TRBV18; D: TRBD1
CDR3: CASSLLLRLAGGSDTQYF; DNA: TGTGCCAGCAGCTTGCTGCTTCGACTAGCGGGAGGTTCAGATACGCAGTATTTT; size: NA; J: TRBJ2-3; V: TRBV7-2; D: TRBD2
CDR3: CASSNNKGGIDEQYF; DNA: TGTGCCAGCAGCAACAATAAAGGAGGGATCGACGAGCAGTACTTC; size: NA; J: TRBJ2-7; V: TRBV6-1; D: NA
CDR3: CASSLNRGGEETQYF; DNA: TGCGCCAGCAGCTTGAACAGGGGCGGCGAGGAGACCCAGTACTTC; size: NA; J: TRBJ2-5; V: TRBV5-1; D: TRBD1
CDR3: CASSYRGTGHQPQHF; DNA: TGTGCCAGCAGTTACCGGGGGACAGGTCATCAGCCCCAGCATTTT; size: NA; J: TRBJ1-5; V: TRBV6-6; D: TRBD1
CDR3: CASSRTASEAFF; DNA: TGTGCCAGCAGCCGCACAGCCTCTGAAGCTTTCTTT; size: few; J: TRBJ1-1; V: TRBV2; D: NA
CDR3: CASSEGLAGDGTQYF; DNA: TGTGCCAGCAGTGAAGGACTAGCGGGAGATGGGACCCAGTACTTC; size: NA; J: TRBJ2-5; V: TRBV2; D: TRBD2
CDR3: CASSIDSPGGYGYTF; DNA: TGTGCCAGTAGTATAGACTCGCCAGGGGGCTATGGCTACACCTTC; size: NA; J: TRBJ1-2; V: TRBV19; D: TRBD1
CDR3: CASSGERTGNQPQHF; DNA: TGTGCCAGCAGTGGGGAGAGGACAGGGAATCAGCCCCAGCATTTT; size: NA; J: TRBJ1-5; V: TRBV2; D: TRBD1
CDR3: CASSHPVAGPYEQYF; DNA: TGTGCCAGCAGCCACCCCGTGGCAGGGCCATACGAGCAGTACTTC; size: few; J: TRBJ2-7; V: TRBV11-2; D: NA
CDR3: CASSPQVDEQFF; DNA: TGTGCCAGCAGCCCACAGGTAGATGAGCAGTTCTTC; size: few; J: TRBJ2-1; V: TRBV7-9; D: NA
CDR3: CASSPPGRYYGYTF; DNA: TGTGCCAGCTCACCACCGGGCAGATACTATGGCTACACCTTC; size: NA; J: TRBJ1-2; V: TRBV18; D: NA
CDR3: CASHMLTSGRNYYEQYF; DNA: TGTGCCAGTCATATGCTAACTAGCGGGAGGAACTACTACGAGCAGTACTTC; size: NA; J: TRBJ2-7; V: TRBV14; D: TRBD2